This TCR beta chain was found in a study of blood T cells in healthy people across ages. A second PCR, run for roughly 7 to 12 cycles, used a sample-barcoded 5' primer plus a J-beta primer mix. Researchers report that a template-switch adaptor with 12 random nucleotides tagged each cDNA molecule. TCRdb recomputed calls from the 5' RACE reads with MiXCR, one row per CDR3 protein. The table has about 930,000 distinct CDR3 sequences, roughly 29% seen once. Of note for this clonotype: Antigen: not known.

Study conclusions and caveats: Conclusively comparing naive with antigen-experienced cells was impossible with unsorted PBMCs.

They isolated at least 6 million PBMCs from each sample. V lost 0 bases and J lost 7, with 15 bases in between. The CDR3 contains 15 residues. This same sample was also taken into another study, of T cells of mothers and their children. From that report: All donors were healthy and Caucasian; they were a few mothers and their six children.

The source material was blood. This chain joins TRBV12-3 or TRBV12-4 and TRBJ1-2; maybe TRBD1 (5 bases). The receptor was derived from a woman aged 40 to 50 in good health. Written as DNA, the CDR3 is TGTGCCAGCAGTTTAGCAGGGGTTTTTATAGGTGGCTACACCTTC. Encoded protein: CASSLAGVFIGGYTF.